The 7 T cell receptor beta chains below come from one sample, sequenced in a study of blood T cell repertoires in COVID-19. The table came from immunoSEQ multiplex PCR; TCRdb's copy has only in-frame clones and leaves some out. The sample records roughly 150,000 clones, approximately 90% being singletons. Specimen: PBMCs or T cells enriched from blood (not recorded which). These receptors were obtained from a man aged 45-60 years who had recovered from COVID-19.

The gene calls are TRBV3-1 (or the pseudogene TRBV3-2) and TRBJ1-2; 7 bases align to TRBD1. V was pared by 2 bases and J by 0 bases, with 0 bases of the junction left unmatched. Germline CDR1 is LGHDT and CDR2 is YNNKEL (reference sequence). The length of the CDR3 is 14 residues. The CDR3, as DNA: TGTGCCAGCAGCCAACAGGGGGCTAACTATGGCTACACCTTC. Translation: CASSQQGANYGYTF.

This chain connects TRBV6-2 or TRBV6-3 to TRBJ1-2, with 7 nucleotides matching TRBD1. Trimming at V came to 5 bases and at J to 8 bases, leaving 5 bases not matched to a gene. The CDR3 contains 12 residues. Germline CDR1 is MNHEY and CDR2 is SVGEGT. The CDR3 sequence: CASSIYRGGYTF. The CDR3 nucleotides are TGTGCCAGCAGTATCTACAGGGGCGGCTACACCTTC.

The rearrangement joins TRBV27 to TRBJ2-2; a possible D gene is TRBD1 (5 bases). The CDR3 totals 15 residues. V was pared by 4 bases and J by 1 base, with 10 bases between. In germline, CDR1 is MNHEY, CDR2 SMNVEV (reference sequence). The CDR3 sequence is CASSSDTGNTGELFF. DNA of the CDR3: TGTGCCAGCAGTTCGGATACAGGGAACACCGGGGAGCTGTTTTTT.

The gene calls are TRBV4-1 and TRBJ2-3; 8 bases align to TRBD1. Germline CDR1 is MGHRA and CDR2 is YSYEKL. The CDR3 spans 16 residues. The V and J ends lost 3 bases and 4 bases, in that order; junction bases with no gene match: 9. In DNA form, the CDR3 reads TGCGCCAGCAGCCATATCTCCAGGGGGCAAGCAGATACGCAGTATTTT. Its protein product is CASSHISRGQADTQYF.

This rearrangement joins TRBV18 to TRBJ1-1, with D tentatively TRBD1 (6 bases). In germline, CDR1 is KGHSH, CDR2 LQKENI. The CDR3 totals 15 residues. V was shortened by 1 base and J by 0 bases, with 9 bases between the two germline ends. The DNA of the CDR3 is TGTGCCAGCTCACCACGACAGGTATTGAACACTGAAGCTTTCTTT. This translates into CASSPRQVLNTEAFF.

The chain couples TRBV28 to TRBJ2-7; 11 bases line up with TRBD2. This CDR3 is 15 amino acids long. Germline V gene sequence: CDR1 MDHEN, CDR2 SYDVKM. Trimming cost V 5 bases and J 4 bases; bases outside gene matches: 7. The CDR3 protein is CASSPTGTSGYEQYF. CDR3 nucleotide sequence: TGTGCCAGCAGTCCAACCGGGACTAGCGGTTACGAGCAGTACTTC.

The genes are TRBV15 and TRBJ2-7; 10 bases match TRBD1. Unmatched junction bases numbered 5, after V lost 3 bases and J lost 3 bases. There are 15 residues in the CDR3. Germline CDR1 and CDR2: LNHNV and YYDKDF (reference sequence). The CDR3 DNA reads TGTGCCACCAGCAGTGACAGGGGGCCCCACTACGAGCAGTACGTC. The encoded protein is CATSSDRGPHYEQYV.